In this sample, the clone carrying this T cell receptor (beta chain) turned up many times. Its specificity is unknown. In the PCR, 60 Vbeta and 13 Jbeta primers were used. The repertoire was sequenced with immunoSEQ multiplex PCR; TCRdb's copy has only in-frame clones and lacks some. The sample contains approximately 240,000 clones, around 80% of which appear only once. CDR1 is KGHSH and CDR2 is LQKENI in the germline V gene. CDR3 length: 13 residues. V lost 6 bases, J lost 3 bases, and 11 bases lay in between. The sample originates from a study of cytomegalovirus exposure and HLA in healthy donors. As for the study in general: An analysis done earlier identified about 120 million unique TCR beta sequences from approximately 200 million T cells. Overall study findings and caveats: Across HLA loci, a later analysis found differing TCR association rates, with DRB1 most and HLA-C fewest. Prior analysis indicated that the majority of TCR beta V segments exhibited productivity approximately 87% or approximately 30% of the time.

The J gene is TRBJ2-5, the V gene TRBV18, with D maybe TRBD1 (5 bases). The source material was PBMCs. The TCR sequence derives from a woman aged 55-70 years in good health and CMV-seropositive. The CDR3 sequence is CASSLSREETQYF. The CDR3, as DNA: TGTGCCAGCTCTCTAAGCAGGGAAGAGACCCAGTACTTC.